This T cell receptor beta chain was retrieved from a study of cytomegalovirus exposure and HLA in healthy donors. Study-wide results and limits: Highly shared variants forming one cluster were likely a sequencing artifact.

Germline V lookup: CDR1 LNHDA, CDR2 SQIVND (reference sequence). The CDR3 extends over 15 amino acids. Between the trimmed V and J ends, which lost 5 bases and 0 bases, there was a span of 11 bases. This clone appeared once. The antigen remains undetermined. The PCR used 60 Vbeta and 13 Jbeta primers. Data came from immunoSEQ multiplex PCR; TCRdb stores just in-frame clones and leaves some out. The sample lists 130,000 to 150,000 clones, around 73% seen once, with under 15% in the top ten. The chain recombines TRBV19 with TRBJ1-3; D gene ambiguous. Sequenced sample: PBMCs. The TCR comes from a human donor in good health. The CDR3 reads CASSAQETSGNTIYF. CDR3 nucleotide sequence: TGTGCCAGTAGTGCCCAGGAAACCTCTGGAAACACCATATATTTT.